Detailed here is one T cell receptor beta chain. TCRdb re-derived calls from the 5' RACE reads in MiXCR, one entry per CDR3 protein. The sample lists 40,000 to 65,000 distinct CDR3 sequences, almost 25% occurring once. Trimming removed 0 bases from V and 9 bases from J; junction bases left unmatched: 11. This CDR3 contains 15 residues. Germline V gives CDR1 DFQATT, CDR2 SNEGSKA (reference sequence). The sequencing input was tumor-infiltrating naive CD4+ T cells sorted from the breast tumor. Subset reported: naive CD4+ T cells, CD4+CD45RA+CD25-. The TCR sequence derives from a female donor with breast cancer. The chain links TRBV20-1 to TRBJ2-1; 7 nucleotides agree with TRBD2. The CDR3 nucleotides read TGCAGTGCTAGAGAATTGGGGCGGGAGATAGGTGAGCAGTTCTTC. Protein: CSARELGREIGEQFF.